This T cell receptor beta chain was identified during a study of T cells in Graves' hyperthyroidism and ophthalmopathy. Researchers took RNA transcripts and amplified the TCR beta CDR3 regions from them. When the TCR CDR3 underwent first-round RT-PCR, the HTBI primer set was used. TCRdb processed the multiplex PCR reads anew with MiXCR; each CDR3 protein has one entry. Of about 580,000 distinct CDR3 sequences listed, roughly 50% are singletons. An absence of ophthalmopathy progression within 18 months meant stable Graves' hyperthyroidism. This clonotype has at least ten counts. This TCR was recovered from a woman between 18 and 29 years old with Graves' hyperthyroidism. The specimen was peripheral blood or thyroid tissue (not recorded which).

CDR3 in amino acids: CASSYRDRGVQYF. The DNA of the CDR3 is TGTGCCAGCAGCTACCGGGACAGAGGCGTCCAGTACTTC. V gene TRBV7-3 combines with J gene TRBJ2-5, with 7 bases identical to TRBD1. With V trimmed by 4 bases and J by 10 bases, 9 bases remained unmatched. CDR1 is SGHTA, CDR2 FQGTGA, per germline. The CDR3 consists of 13 residues.